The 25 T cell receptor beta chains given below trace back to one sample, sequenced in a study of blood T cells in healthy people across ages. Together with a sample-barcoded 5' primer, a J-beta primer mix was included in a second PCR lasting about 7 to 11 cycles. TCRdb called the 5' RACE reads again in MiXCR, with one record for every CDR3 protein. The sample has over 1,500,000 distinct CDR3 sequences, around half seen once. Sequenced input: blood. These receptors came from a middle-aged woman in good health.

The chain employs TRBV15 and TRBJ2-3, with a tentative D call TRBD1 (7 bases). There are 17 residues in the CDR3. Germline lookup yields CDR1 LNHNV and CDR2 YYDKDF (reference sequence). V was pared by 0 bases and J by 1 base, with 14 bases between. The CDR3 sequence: CATSRDITRGGTDTQYF. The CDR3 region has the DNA TGTGCCACCAGCAGAGATATAACCAGGGGGGGCACAGATACGCAGTATTTT.

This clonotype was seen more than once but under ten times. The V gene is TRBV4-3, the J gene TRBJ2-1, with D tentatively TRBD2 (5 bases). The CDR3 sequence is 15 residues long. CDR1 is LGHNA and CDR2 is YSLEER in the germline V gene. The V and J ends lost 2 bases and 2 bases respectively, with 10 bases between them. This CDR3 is CASSQIQTTYNEQFF. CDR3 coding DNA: TGCGCCAGCAGCCAAATACAGACTACCTACAATGAGCAGTTCTTC.

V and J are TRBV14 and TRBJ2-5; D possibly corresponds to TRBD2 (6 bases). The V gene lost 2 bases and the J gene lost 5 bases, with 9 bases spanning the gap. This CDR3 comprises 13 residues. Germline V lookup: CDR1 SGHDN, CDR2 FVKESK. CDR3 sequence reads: CASSQLATETQYF. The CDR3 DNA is TGTGCCAGCAGCCAACTAGCGACGGAGACCCAGTACTTC.

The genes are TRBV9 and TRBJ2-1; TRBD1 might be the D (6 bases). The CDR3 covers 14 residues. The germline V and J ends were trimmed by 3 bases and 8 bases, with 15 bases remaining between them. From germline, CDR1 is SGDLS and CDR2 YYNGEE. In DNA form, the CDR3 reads TGTGCCAGCAGCGGCATGACAGGCTCCGATGAGCAGTTCTTC. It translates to CASSGMTGSDEQFF.

The CDR3 protein is CASSLVWGGVYNEQFF. The CDR3 DNA sequence: TGTGCCAGCAGCTTGGTTTGGGGGGGGGTTTACAATGAGCAGTTCTTC. The chain has TRBV7-2 and TRBJ2-1, with 7 bases aligning to TRBD2. The germline gives CDR1 SGHTA, CDR2 FQGNSA. Trimming took 3 bases from V and 4 from J; bases not matched to a gene: 9. This CDR3 is 16 amino acids long.

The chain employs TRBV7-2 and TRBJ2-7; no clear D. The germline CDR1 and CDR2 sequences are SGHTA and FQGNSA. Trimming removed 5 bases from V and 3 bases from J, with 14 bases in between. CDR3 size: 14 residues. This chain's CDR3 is CASSLYLDGYEQYF. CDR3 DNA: TGTGCCAGCAGCCTTTATCTAGACGGCTACGAGCAGTACTTC.

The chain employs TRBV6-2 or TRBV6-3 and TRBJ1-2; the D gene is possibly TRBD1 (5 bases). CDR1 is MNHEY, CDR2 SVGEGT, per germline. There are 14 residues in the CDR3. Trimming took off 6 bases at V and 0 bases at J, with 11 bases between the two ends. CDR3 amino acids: CASSRDQTNYGYTF. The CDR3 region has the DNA TGTGCCAGCAGCAGGGACCAAACTAACTATGGCTACACCTTC.

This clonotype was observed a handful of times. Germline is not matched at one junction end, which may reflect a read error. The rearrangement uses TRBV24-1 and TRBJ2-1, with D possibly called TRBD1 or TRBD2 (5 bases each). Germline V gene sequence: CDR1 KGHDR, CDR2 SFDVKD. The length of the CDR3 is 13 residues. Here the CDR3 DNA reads TGTGCCACCAGTGGTTTGAGGGGCAGTGAGCAGTTCTTC. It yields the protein CATSGLRGSEQFF.

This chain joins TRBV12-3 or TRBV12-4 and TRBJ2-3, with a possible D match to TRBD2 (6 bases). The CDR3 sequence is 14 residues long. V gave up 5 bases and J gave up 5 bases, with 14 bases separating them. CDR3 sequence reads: CASSLRGTRDTQYF. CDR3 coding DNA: TGTGCCAGCAGTCTACGGGGGACCCGAGATACGCAGTATTTT.

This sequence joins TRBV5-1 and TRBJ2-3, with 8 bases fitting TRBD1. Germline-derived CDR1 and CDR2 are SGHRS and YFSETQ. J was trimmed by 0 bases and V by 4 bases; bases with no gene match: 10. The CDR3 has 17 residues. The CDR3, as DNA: TGCGCCAGCAGCCCTCAACAGGGGGGAATTAGCACAGATACGCAGTATTTT. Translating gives CASSPQQGGISTDTQYF.

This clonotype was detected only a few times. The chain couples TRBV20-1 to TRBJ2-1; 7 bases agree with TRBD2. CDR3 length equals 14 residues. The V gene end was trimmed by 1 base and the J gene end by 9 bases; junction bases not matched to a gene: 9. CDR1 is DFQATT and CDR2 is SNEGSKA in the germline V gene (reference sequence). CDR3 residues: CSARVWDYGPEQFF. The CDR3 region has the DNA TGCAGTGCTAGAGTATGGGACTACGGTCCTGAGCAGTTCTTC.

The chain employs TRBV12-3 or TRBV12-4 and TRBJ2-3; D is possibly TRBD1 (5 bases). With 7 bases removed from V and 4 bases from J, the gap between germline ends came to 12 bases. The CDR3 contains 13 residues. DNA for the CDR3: TGTGCCAGCATCAGGGCGGCAGCAGATACGCAGTATTTT. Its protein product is CASIRAAADTQYF.

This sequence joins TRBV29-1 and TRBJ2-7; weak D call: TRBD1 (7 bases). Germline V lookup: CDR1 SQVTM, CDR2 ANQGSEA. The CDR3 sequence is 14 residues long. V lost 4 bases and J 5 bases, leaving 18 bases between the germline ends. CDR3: CSVGGTALDDEQYF. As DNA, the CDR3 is TGCAGCGTTGGCGGGACAGCGCTTGACGACGAGCAGTACTTC.

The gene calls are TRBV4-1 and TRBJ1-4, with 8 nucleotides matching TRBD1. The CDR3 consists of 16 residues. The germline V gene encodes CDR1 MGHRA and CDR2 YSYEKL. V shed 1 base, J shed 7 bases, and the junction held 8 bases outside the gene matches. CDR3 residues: CASSQVPDRVGEKLFF. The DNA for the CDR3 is TGCGCCAGCAGCCAAGTGCCGGACAGGGTTGGTGAAAAACTGTTTTTT.

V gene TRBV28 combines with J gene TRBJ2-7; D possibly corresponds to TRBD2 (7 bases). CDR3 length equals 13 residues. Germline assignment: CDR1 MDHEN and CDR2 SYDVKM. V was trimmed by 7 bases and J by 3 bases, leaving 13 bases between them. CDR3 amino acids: CASIEGGGYEQYF. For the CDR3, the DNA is TGTGCCAGCATTGAAGGGGGGGGCTACGAGCAGTACTTC. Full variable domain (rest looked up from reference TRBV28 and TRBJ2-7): DVKVTQSSRYLVKRTGEKVFLECVQDMDHENMFWYRQDPGLGLRLIYFSYDVKMKEKGDIPEGYSVSREKKERFSLILESASTNQTSMYLCASIEGGGYEQYFGPGTRLTVT.

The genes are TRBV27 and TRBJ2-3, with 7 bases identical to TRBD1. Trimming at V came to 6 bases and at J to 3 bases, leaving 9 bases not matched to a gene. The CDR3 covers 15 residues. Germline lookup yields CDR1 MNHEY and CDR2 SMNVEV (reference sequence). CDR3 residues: CASSPTRGRTDTQYF. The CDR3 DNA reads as TGTGCCAGCAGCCCGACAAGGGGGCGGACAGATACGCAGTATTTT.

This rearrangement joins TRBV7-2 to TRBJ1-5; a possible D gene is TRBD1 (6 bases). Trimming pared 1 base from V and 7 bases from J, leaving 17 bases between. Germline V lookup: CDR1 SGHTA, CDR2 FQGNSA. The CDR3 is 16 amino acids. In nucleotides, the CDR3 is TGTGCCAGCAGCTTAGTTGGGGGGGCGCAGTCCCAGCCCCAGCATTTT. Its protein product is CASSLVGGAQSQPQHF.

Here the CDR3 reads CASSVGPGGGETQYF. The DNA for the CDR3 is TGTGCCAGCAGCGTAGGTCCAGGGGGCGGAGAGACCCAGTACTTC. The J gene is TRBJ2-5, the V gene TRBV9; 8 bases are a match to TRBD1. This CDR3 has 15 residues. Trimming removed 0 bases from V and 4 bases from J; junction bases left unmatched: 5. The germline V gene encodes CDR1 SGDLS and CDR2 YYNGEE.

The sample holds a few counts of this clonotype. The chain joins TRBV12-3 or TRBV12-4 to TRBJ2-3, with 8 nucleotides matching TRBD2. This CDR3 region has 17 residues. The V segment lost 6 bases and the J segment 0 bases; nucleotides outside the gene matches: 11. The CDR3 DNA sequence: TGTGCCAGCAGCCGGTGGACTAGCCGATCTAGCACAGATACGCAGTATTTT. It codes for CASSRWTSRSSTDTQYF.

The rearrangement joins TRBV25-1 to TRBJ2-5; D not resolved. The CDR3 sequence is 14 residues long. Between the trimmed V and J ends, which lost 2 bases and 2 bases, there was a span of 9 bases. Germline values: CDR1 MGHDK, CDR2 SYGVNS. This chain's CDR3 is CASSELLDQETQYF. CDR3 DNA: TGTGCCAGCAGTGAACTGCTAGATCAAGAGACCCAGTACTTC.

The CDR3 loop is CASSVGLGGGLAEETQYF. In nucleotides, the CDR3 is TGTGCCAGCAGCGTAGGTTTGGGAGGGGGACTAGCGGAAGAGACCCAGTACTTC. This rearrangement joins TRBV9 to TRBJ2-7, with TRBD2 matching over 11 bases. The J call is uncertain, as TRBJ2-5 better fits the DNA end. Germline V gene lookup returns CDR1 SGDLS and CDR2 YYNGEE. The CDR3 consists of 18 residues.

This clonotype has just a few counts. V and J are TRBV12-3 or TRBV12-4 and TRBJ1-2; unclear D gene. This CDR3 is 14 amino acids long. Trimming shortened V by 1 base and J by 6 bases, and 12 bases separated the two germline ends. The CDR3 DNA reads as TGTGCCAGCAGTTTAGGGCTACTCGAGCATGGCTACACCTTC. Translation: CASSLGLLEHGYTF.

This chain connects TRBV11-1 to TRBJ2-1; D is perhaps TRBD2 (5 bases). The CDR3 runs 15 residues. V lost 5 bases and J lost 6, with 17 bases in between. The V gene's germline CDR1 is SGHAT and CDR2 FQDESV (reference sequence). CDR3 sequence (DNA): TGTGCCAGCAGCCCAAGCGTGAGGGTGAGCAATGAGCAGTTCTTC. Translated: CASSPSVRVSNEQFF.

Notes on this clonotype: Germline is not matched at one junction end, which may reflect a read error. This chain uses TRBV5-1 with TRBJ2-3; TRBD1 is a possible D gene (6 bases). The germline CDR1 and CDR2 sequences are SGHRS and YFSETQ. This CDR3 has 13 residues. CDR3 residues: CASNPGRTDAQYF. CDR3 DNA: TGCGCCAGCAACCCCGGCCGGACAGATGCGCAGTATTTT. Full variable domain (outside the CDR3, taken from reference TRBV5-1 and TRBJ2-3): KAGVTQTPRYLIKTRGQQVTLSCSPISGHRSVSWYQQTPGQGLQFLFEYFSETQRNKGNFPGRFSGRQFSNSRSEMNVSTLELGDSALYLCASNPGRTDAQYFGPGTRLTVL.

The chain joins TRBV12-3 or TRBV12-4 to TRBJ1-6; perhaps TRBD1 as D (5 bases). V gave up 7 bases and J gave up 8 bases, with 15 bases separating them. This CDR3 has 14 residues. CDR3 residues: CASNAGWGYSPLHF. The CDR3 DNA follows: TGTGCCAGCAACGCAGGGTGGGGGTATTCACCCCTCCACTTT.